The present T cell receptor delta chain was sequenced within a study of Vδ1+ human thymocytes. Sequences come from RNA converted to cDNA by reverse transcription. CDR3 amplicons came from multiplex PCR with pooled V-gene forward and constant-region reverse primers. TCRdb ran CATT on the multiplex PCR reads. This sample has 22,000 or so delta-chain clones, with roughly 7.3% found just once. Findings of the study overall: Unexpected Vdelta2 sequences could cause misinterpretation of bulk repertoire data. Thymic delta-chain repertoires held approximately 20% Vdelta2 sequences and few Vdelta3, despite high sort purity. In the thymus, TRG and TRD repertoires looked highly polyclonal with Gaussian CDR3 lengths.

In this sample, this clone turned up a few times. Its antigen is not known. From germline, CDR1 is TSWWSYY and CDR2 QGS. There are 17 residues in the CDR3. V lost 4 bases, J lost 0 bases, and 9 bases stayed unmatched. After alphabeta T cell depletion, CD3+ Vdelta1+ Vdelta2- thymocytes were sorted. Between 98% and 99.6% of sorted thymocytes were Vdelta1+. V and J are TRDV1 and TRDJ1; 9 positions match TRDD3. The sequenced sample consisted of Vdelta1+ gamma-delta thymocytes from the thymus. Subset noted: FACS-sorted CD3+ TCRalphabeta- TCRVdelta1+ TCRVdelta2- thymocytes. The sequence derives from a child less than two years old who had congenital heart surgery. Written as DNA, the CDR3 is TGTGCTCTTGGGGGGGTGACTGGGGGACCTTACACCGATAAACTCATCTTT. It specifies CALGGVTGGPYTDKLIF.